This TCR beta chain was retrieved from a study of blood T cell repertoires in COVID-19. Study in general: From the United States, Italy and Spain came samples of acute and convalescent COVID-19. The cDNA or gDNA used as material had been derived from T cells, B-cell-depleted T cells, or PBMCs.

Original methodology: Estimates of nucleated cell counts were drawn from the amplification of reference gene primers. The method was immunoSEQ multiplex PCR; TCRdb's version includes in-frame clones alone and lacks a portion of them. That table gives V, J and clone size, and the DNA gave D and trimming. Among 100,000 to 120,000 clones, 88% were seen once, and the ten largest hold about 3.5%. The germline V gene encodes CDR1 SEHNR and CDR2 FQNEAQ (reference sequence). V was clipped by 1 base and J by 2 bases, with 8 bases between them. This CDR3 has 14 residues. Sequencing used peripheral blood. The chain combines TRBV7-9 with TRBJ1-1; maybe TRBD1 (5 bases). The receptor comes from a woman aged 45-65 years with acute or convalescent COVID-19. The CDR3 DNA is TGTGCCAGCAGCTTAGGACAGCAAAACACTGAAGCTTTCTTT. Translating gives CASSLGQQNTEAFF.